The T cell receptor (beta chain) described here comes from a study of T-cell reconstitution after alpha-beta-depleted transplantation in children. Study-wide findings and caveats: Most T-cell counts and diversity one year after the transplant came from T cells that were newly produced.

Trimming removed 3 bases at V and 4 bases at J, with 13 bases between. CDR3 size: 15 residues. Germline lookup yields CDR1 ENHRY and CDR2 SYGVKD. For this clonotype: The antigen remains undetermined.

This sample's TCRbeta library carried unique molecular identifier barcodes. TCRdb re-called the PCR reads with MiXCR, one entry per CDR3 protein. The table has under 450,000 distinct CDR3 sequences, 15% to 20% seen once. This chain connects TRBV10-3 to TRBJ2-1, with unresolved D. The sequenced sample was PBMCs, mostly from graft donor cells, obtained 360 days after TCRalphabeta/CD19-depleted stem cell transplant. The TCR was taken from a boy under three years old who had a stem cell transplant for Wiskott-Aldrich syndrome, so the T cells may come from the graft donor. The CDR3 DNA sequence: TGTGCCATCAGTGAACGTGCCAGCCCATACAATGAGCAGTTCTTC. This sequence encodes CAISERASPYNEQFF.